This T cell receptor beta chain was obtained from a study of CD8+ T cells in alopecia areata. The wider study: A regimen of oral tofacitinib, 5 to 10 mg twice daily, was given to treated patients.

Worth noting for this clone: Its antigen remains unidentified.

cDNA prepared by RNA extraction and subsequent reverse transcription served as the template for sequencing. Repertoires were generated with immunoSEQ multiplex PCR, while TCRdb's copy carries only in-frame clones and drops some. The table includes 150,000 or so clones, nearly 55% detected once. Trimming took 0 bases from V and 1 from J, leaving 10 bases between them. The V gene's germline CDR1 is SGDLS and CDR2 YYNGEE. The CDR3 is 15 residues long. Documented treatment: oral pan-JAK inhibitor, 5-10 mg twice daily. Study results and caveats: Among the top 100, expanded CD8+ clones were significantly decreased by tofacitinib, as was scalp clonality.

The rearrangement links TRBV9 to TRBJ1-1; D perhaps matches TRBD1 (6 bases). The receptor was derived from a human donor with alopecia areata. The specimen comprised CD8+ T cells sorted from blood, sampled at week 4, from a patient treated with tofacitinib. CDR3 nucleotide sequence: TGTGCCAGCAGCGTAGCCAAGGGGGAGAACACTGAAGCTTTCTTT. This codes for CASSVAKGENTEAFF.